This T cell receptor beta chain was obtained from a study of blood T cell repertoires in COVID-19. Enrollees, 18 to 89 years old, lived in 24 US areas. Researchers sorted participants into cohorts using their self-reported clinical history. Authors' data handling: The authors estimated nucleated cell counts from reference gene primer amplification. Some clones are missing from TCRdb's copy, which holds only in-frame ones; the method was immunoSEQ multiplex PCR. The D gene and trimming were derived from the DNA, and the V and J assignments and clone size from that table. The table records about 190,000 clones, about 88% of them present only once. There are 16 residues in the CDR3. After removal of 0 bases from V and 4 bases from J, the junction contained 4 bases not matched to a gene. Germline CDR1 reads SGHRS; CDR2 reads YFSETQ.

This TCR was recovered from a woman younger than 45 who had recovered from COVID-19. This chain joins TRBV5-1 and TRBJ1-6; 7 bases line up with TRBD1. The sample taken for sequencing was PBMCs or T cells enriched from blood (not recorded which). CDR3 sequence: CASSLGGGAYNSPLHF. The DNA of the CDR3 is TGCGCCAGCAGCTTGGGAGGGGGCGCGTATAATTCACCCCTCCACTTT.